The clone carrying this T cell receptor beta chain was detected ten times or more. Its specificity is not known. RNA transcripts were the template for amplifying TCR beta CDR3 regions. RT-PCR in the first round (using the HTBI primer set) targeted the TCR CDR3. TCRdb fed the multiplex PCR reads into MiXCR, producing one record per CDR3 protein. Here the sample spans about 680,000 distinct CDR3 sequences, about a third being singletons. The data were obtained in a study of T cells in Graves' hyperthyroidism and ophthalmopathy. General study findings and limits: A model built on 13 V-J features separated ophthalmopathy from stable hyperthyroidism.

The CDR3 loop spans 15 amino acids. Germline assignment: CDR1 SGHVS and CDR2 FQNEAQ. With V trimmed by 1 base and J by 2 bases, 5 bases remained unmatched. PBMCs were derived from under 13 ml fresh peripheral blood. The TCR was taken from a woman aged 35 to 49 with Graves' hyperthyroidism. The chain couples TRBV7-8 to TRBJ2-7; 7 bases align to TRBD1. The sample taken for sequencing was blood. The CDR3 coding sequence is TGTGCCAGCAGCTTAGACAGGGGACGGACCTACGAGCAGTACTTC. Its translation: CASSLDRGRTYEQYF.